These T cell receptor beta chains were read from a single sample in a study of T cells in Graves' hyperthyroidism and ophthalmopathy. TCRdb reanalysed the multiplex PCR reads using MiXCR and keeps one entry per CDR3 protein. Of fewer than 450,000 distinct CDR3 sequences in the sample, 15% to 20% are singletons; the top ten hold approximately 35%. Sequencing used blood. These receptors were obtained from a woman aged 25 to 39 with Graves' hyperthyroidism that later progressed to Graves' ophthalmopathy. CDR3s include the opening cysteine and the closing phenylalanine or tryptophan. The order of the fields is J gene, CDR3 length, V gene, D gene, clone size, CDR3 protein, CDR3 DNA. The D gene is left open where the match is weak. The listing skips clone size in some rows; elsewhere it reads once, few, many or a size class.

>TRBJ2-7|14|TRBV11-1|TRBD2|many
CASSLELAGYEQYF
TGTGCCAGCAGCTTAGAACTAGCGGGTTACGAGCAGTACTTC
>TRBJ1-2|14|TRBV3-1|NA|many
CASSQAAQGYGYTF
TGTGCCAGCAGCCAAGCCGCACAGGGATATGGCTACACCTTC
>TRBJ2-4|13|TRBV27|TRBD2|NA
CASSLSSGGGQYF
TGTGCCAGCAGTTTGTCCAGCGGGGGGGGTCAGTACTTC
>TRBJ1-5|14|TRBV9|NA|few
CASSSGGAGQPQHF
TGTGCCAGCAGCTCCGGGGGCGCAGGTCAGCCCCAGCATTTT
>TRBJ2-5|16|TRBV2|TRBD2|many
CASSPGLAGGWETQYF
TGTGCCAGCAGTCCGGGACTAGCGGGGGGCTGGGAGACCCAGTACTTC
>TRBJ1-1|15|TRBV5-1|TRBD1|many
CASSLRGQENTEAFF
TGCGCCAGCAGCTTGCGGGGACAGGAGAACACTGAAGCTTTCTTT
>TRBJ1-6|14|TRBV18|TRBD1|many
CASSPGTDNSPLHF
TGTGCCAGCTCACCTGGGACAGATAATTCACCCCTCCACTTT
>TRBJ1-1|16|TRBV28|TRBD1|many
CASSNSRGLPNTEAFF
TGTGCCAGCAGTAATTCCAGGGGGCTACCGAACACTGAAGCTTTCTTT
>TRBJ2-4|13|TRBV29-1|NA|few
CSAAKGGGNIQYF
TGCAGCGCCGCTAAGGGGGGAGGGAACATTCAGTACTTC
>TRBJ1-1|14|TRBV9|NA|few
CASSVTYGPTEAFF
TGTGCCAGCAGCGTGACGTACGGTCCCACTGAAGCTTTCTTT
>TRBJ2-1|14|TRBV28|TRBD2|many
CASSFHSGADEQFF
TGTGCCAGCAGTTTCCATAGCGGGGCGGATGAGCAGTTCTTC
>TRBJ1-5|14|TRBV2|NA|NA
CASSDASSNQPQHF
TGTGCCAGCAGTGACGCCAGTAGCAATCAGCCCCAGCATTTT
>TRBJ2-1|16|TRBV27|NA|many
CASSLDSRSSYNEQFF
TGTGCCAGCAGTTTAGATTCTAGAAGCTCCTACAATGAGCAGTTCTTC
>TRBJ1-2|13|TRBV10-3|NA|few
CAIMQDSNYGYTF
TGTGCCATCATGCAGGACAGTAACTATGGCTACACCTTC
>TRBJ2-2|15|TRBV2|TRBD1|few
CASSGTGGLPGELFF
TGTGCCAGCTCGGGGACAGGGGGCCTTCCCGGGGAGCTGTTTTTT
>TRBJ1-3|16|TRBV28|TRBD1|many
CASSPPRGRVGNTIYF
TGTGCCAGCAGTCCTCCTAGGGGGCGCGTGGGAAACACCATATATTTT
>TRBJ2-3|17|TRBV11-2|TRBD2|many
CASSPGLAGVFTDTQYF
TGTGCCAGCAGCCCGGGACTAGCGGGAGTGTTCACAGATACGCAGTATTTT
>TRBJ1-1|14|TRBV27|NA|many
CASSFSLDNTEAFF
TGTGCCAGCAGTTTTTCTCTGGACAACACTGAAGCTTTCTTT
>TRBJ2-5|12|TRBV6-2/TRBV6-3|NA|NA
CASRDGIFHPYF
TGTGCCAGCAGGGACGGGATTTTTCATCCGTACTTC
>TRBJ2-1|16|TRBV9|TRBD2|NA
CASSVEGGSLYNEQFF
TGTGCCAGCAGCGTAGAAGGCGGGAGCCTGTACAATGAGCAGTTCTTC
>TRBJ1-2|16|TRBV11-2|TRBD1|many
CASSMYPRGRQDGYTF
TGTGCCAGCAGCATGTACCCGAGGGGGCGCCAAGACGGCTACACCTTC
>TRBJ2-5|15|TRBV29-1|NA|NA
CSVESVWTEQETQYF
TGCAGCGTTGAATCGGTTTGGACAGAGCAAGAGACCCAGTACTTC
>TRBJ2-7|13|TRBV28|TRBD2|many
CASSGLEGYEQYF
TGTGCCAGCAGTGGACTAGAGGGGTACGAGCAGTACTTC
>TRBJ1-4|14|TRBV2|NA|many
CATSRRDFNEKLFF
TGTGCCACTAGCCGACGGGACTTTAATGAAAAACTGTTTTTT
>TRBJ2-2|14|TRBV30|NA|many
CAWSVHLENGELFF
TGTGCCTGGAGTGTACATCTGGAGAACGGGGAGCTGTTTTTT
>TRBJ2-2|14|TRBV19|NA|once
CASSSWDLTGELFF
TGTGCCAGTAGTTCGTGGGACCTAACCGGGGAGCTGTTTTTT
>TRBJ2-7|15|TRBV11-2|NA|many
CASSFRESRSYEQYF
TGTGCCAGCAGCTTCAGGGAATCACGCTCCTACGAGCAGTACTTC
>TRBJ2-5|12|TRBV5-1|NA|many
CASVTNSGTQYF
TGCGCCAGCGTCACCAACTCAGGGACCCAGTACTTC
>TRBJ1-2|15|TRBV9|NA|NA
CASSVDSPLMGGYTF
TGTGCCAGCAGCGTAGATTCCCCTCTAATGGGTGGCTACACCTTC
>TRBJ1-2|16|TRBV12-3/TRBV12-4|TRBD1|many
CASSLEGTGSVYGYTF
TGTGCCAGCAGTTTAGAGGGGACAGGGTCCGTCTATGGCTACACCTTC
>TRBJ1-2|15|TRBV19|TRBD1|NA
CASSTTTGADYGYTF
TGTGCCAGTAGTACTACGACAGGGGCAGACTATGGCTACACCTTC
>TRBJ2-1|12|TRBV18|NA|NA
CASSKQDNEQFF
TGTGCCAGCTCAAAACAGGACAATGAGCAGTTCTTC
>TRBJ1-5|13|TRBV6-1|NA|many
CASGTYSNQPQHF
TGTGCCAGCGGGACATATAGCAATCAGCCCCAGCATTTT
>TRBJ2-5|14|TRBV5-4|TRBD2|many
CASSDLAGQETQYF
TGTGCCAGCAGCGACTTAGCGGGCCAAGAGACCCAGTACTTC
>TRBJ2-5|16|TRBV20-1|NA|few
CSARAGETSRWETQYF
TGCAGTGCTAGAGCTGGCGAAACTAGCCGGTGGGAGACCCAGTACTTC
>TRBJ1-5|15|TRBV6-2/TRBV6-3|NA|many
CASSTGQGFIQPQHF
TGTGCCAGCAGTACGGGGCAGGGATTTATCCAGCCCCAGCATTTT
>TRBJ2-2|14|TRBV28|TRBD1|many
CASRADRGGGELFF
TGTGCCAGCAGGGCCGACAGGGGCGGCGGGGAGCTGTTTTTT
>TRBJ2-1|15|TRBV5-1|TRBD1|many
CASSPPGTGGGEQFF
TGCGCCAGCAGTCCACCCGGGACAGGGGGCGGTGAGCAGTTCTTC
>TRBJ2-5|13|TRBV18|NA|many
CASSPRVGETQYF
TGTGCCAGCTCACCCAGGGTTGGAGAGACCCAGTACTTC
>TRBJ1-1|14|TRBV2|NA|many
CASSEWEGGTEAFF
TGTGCCAGCAGTGAATGGGAAGGGGGGACTGAAGCTTTCTTT
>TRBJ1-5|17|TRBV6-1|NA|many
CASSEDVYGYSNQPQHF
TGTGCCAGCAGTGAAGACGTGTACGGCTATAGCAATCAGCCCCAGCATTTT
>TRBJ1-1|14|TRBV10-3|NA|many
CAISVSRMNTEAFF
TGTGCCATCAGTGTTTCCAGGATGAACACTGAAGCTTTCTTT
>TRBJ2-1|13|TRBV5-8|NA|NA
CASRRSSYNKQFF
TGTGCCAGCCGCAGAAGCTCCTACAATAAGCAGTTCTTC
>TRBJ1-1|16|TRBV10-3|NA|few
CAISDSYYRDKSTAFF
TGTGCCATCAGTGATTCCTATTACAGGGATAAGAGTACGGCTTTCTTT
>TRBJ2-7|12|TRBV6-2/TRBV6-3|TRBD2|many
CAPGGLSREQYF
TGTGCCCCGGGGGGGCTATCGCGGGAGCAGTACTTC
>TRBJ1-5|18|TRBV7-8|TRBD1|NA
CASSLRRGGQGSNQPQHF
TGTGCCAGCAGCTTAAGGAGAGGCGGACAGGGTAGCAATCAGCCCCAGCATTTT
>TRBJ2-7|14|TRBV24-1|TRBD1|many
CATSPDRVPYEQYF
TGTGCCACCAGCCCGGACAGGGTTCCATACGAGCAGTACTTC
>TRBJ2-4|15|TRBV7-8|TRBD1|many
CASSRDRDSKNIQYF
TGTGCCAGCAGTAGGGACAGGGATTCCAAAAACATTCAGTACTTC